This T cell receptor beta chain stems from a study of cytomegalovirus exposure and HLA in healthy donors. PCR employed 60 Vbeta and 13 Jbeta primers. Profiled with immunoSEQ multiplex PCR; TCRdb holds only in-frame clones, not every one. The sample lists under 80,000 clones, approximately 75% occurring once. J lost 2 bases, V lost 5 bases, and 5 bases had no gene match. The V gene's germline CDR1 is SNHLY and CDR2 FYNNEI. CDR3 length: 15 amino acids. Study-wide results and caveats: TCR beta V- and J-gene trimming was later associated with a missense DCLRE1C variant.

A note on this clone: Its antigen is not known.

This rearrangement joins TRBV2 to TRBJ2-3, with 9 bases lining up with TRBD2. Sequences were obtained from PBMCs. The clonotype was recovered from a woman younger than 45 in good health and CMV-seronegative. CDR3: CASSSLAGNTDTQYF. The CDR3 DNA is TGTGCCAGCAGTAGTCTAGCGGGGAACACAGATACGCAGTATTTT.